A single sample is the source of the 26 T cell receptor beta chains below, sequenced in a study of T cell repertoires in cytomegalovirus infection. TCRdb processed the reads anew with MiXCR; each CDR3 protein has one entry. The sample has approximately 550,000 distinct CDR3 sequences; 15% to 20% are singletons. Material for sequencing was CD8+ T cells from PBMCs. These receptors were taken from a human donor in good health (CMV status not recorded). Some clones in this sample may be carry-over from other donors' samples.

In this sample, this clonotype turned up a few times. The chain uses TRBV27 and TRBJ1-2, with D possibly being TRBD1 (6 bases). In germline, CDR1 is MNHEY, CDR2 SMNVEV (reference sequence). The CDR3 has 15 residues. Trimming removed 0 bases at V and 8 bases at J, with 16 bases between. CDR3 DNA: TGTGCCAGCAGTTTATCGGAGGCCGGGGGGCAAGGCTACACCTTC. Translation gives CASSLSEAGGQGYTF.

The chain employs TRBV20-1 and TRBJ1-1, with D possibly being TRBD1 (5 bases). Germline CDR1 DFQATT, CDR2 SNEGSKA (reference sequence). Trimming removed 0 bases at V and 9 bases at J, with 11 bases between. CDR3 length equals 12 residues. The CDR3 sequence is CSARDQQGKAFF. CDR3 sequence (DNA): TGCAGTGCTAGAGATCAGCAGGGAAAAGCTTTCTTT.

Many counts were recorded for this clonotype. The rearrangement links TRBV12-3 or TRBV12-4 to TRBJ1-1; 8 bases line up with TRBD1. The CDR3 sequence is 12 residues long. Trimming at V came to 4 bases and at J to 8 bases, leaving 3 bases not matched to a gene. Here the CDR3 reads CASSWTGSEAFF. The DNA of the CDR3 is TGTGCCAGCAGTTGGACAGGGTCGGAAGCTTTCTTT.

V usage is TRBV11-2 and J usage is TRBJ2-3, with D perhaps TRBD1 (8 bases). Between the trimmed V and J ends, which lost 4 bases and 7 bases, there was a span of 15 bases. CDR3 length: 14 amino acids. The V gene's germline CDR1 is SGHAT and CDR2 FQNNGV. The CDR3 DNA sequence: TGTGCCAGCAGCTCCGACAGGGGAGGGAATACGCAGTATTTT. Its protein product is CASSSDRGGNTQYF.

The V gene is TRBV4-2, the J gene TRBJ2-7; 7 bases line up with TRBD1. With 0 bases clipped from V and 0 bases from J, the junction kept 5 bases outside the gene matches. Germline lookup yields CDR1 LGHNA and CDR2 YNFKEQ. The CDR3 spans 16 residues. The CDR3 coding sequence is TGTGCCAGCAGCCAAGAAGGGGGCGGAAACTCCTACGAGCAGTACTTC. This sequence encodes CASSQEGGGNSYEQYF.

Only a few counts were recorded for this clonotype. This rearrangement joins TRBV28 to TRBJ1-1; TRBD1 matches 8 bases. The trim removed 3 bases at V and 0 bases at J, leaving 3 bases unmatched. Germline assignment: CDR1 MDHEN and CDR2 SYDVKM. The CDR3 is 15 amino acids. CDR3 in amino acids: CASSFAGGMNTEAFF. The CDR3 DNA is TGTGCCAGCAGTTTCGCAGGGGGCATGAACACTGAAGCTTTCTTT.

The chain uses TRBV20-1 and TRBJ1-1; D gene uncertain. V was clipped by 5 bases and J by 0 bases, with 16 bases between them. Germline lookup yields CDR1 DFQATT and CDR2 SNEGSKA (reference sequence). The CDR3 is made up of 15 amino acids. CDR3 DNA sequence: TGCAGTGCTTTATCACGGAGGGAGATGAACACTGAAGCTTTCTTT. Translating it yields CSALSRREMNTEAFF.

This clonotype has ten or more counts. The V gene is TRBV27, the J gene TRBJ2-7, with a tentative D call TRBD2 (7 bases). The CDR3 loop spans 16 amino acids. Looked up from germline, CDR1 is MNHEY and CDR2 is SMNVEV (reference sequence). V was shortened by 0 bases and J by 2 bases, with 14 bases between the two germline ends. The CDR3 nucleotides are TGTGCCAGCAGTTTATCGCGGGGGCGCCCACCCTACGAGCAGTACTTC. Translation: CASSLSRGRPPYEQYF.

This clonotype was seen a few times. The chain recombines TRBV7-1 with TRBJ2-1; D is ambiguous. TRBV7-1 is assigned to the ORF class and has an uncertain function. This CDR3 has 14 amino acids. Trimming stripped 5 bases from V and 5 bases from J, with 13 bases between. This CDR3 is CASSRDPTDNEQFF. CDR3 bases: TGTGCCAGCAGCCGCGACCCTACCGACAATGAGCAGTTCTTC.

This clonotype was counted a few times. This chain links TRBV20-1 with TRBJ2-1, with TRBD2 identical over 10 bases. The J segment lost 5 bases and the V segment lost 7 bases, leaving 5 bases of the junction unmatched. The CDR3 runs to 13 residues. Germline V gene sequence: CDR1 DFQATT, CDR2 SNEGSKA (reference sequence). CDR3 sequence (DNA): TGCAGTGGGCTAGCGGGGGATCACAATGAGCAGTTCTTC. It encodes CSGLAGDHNEQFF.

A remark on this clonotype: A read error may be the cause here, since a much bigger clone is one base away. This chain connects TRBV7-9 to TRBJ2-7; D call uncertain. From germline, CDR1 is SEHNR and CDR2 FQNEAQ (reference sequence). The CDR3 covers 13 residues. The CDR3 sequence: CASSRAGSYDQYF. Written as DNA, the CDR3 is TGTGCCAGCAGCCGGGCCGGATCCTACGATCAGTACTTC.

This clonotype was found many times. This chain uses TRBV6-1 with TRBJ2-4, with TRBD2 matching over 8 bases. After removal of 2 bases from V and 9 bases from J, the junction contained 6 bases not matched to a gene. The V gene's germline CDR1 is MNHNS and CDR2 SASEGT. There are 14 residues in the CDR3. Here the CDR3 reads CASSEYGSGAIQYF. Written as DNA, the CDR3 is TGTGCCAGCAGTGAATACGGTAGCGGGGCCATTCAGTACTTC.

J is TRBJ1-2 and V is TRBV7-9, with TRBD1 matching 7 bases. CDR3 size: 13 residues. Trimming removed 4 bases from V and 7 bases from J; junction bases left unmatched: 6. Germline-derived CDR1 and CDR2 are SEHNR and FQNEAQ (reference sequence). The CDR3 sequence: CASSYTDRRGYTF. The DNA of the CDR3 is TGTGCCAGCAGCTACACGGACAGGCGTGGCTACACCTTC. Using reference TRBV7-9 and TRBJ1-2 for the parts outside the CDR3, the full variable domain is DTGVSQNPRHKITKRGQNVTFRCDPISEHNRLYWYRQTLGQGPEFLTYFQNEAQLEKSRLLSDRFSAERPKGSFSTLEIQRTEQGDSAMYLCASSYTDRRGYTFGSGTRLTVV.

On this clonotype itself: One junction end does not reproduce the germline sequence, and a read error may be involved. CDR3 in amino acids: CATRDSGTYNEQFF. The CDR3 coding sequence is TGTGCCACCCGTGACTCAGGGACCTACAATGAGCAGTTCTTC. The chain has TRBV24-1 and TRBJ2-1, with a tentative D call TRBD1 (5 bases). The CDR3 consists of 14 residues. CDR1 is KGHDR, CDR2 SFDVKD, per germline.

The V and J genes are TRBV27 and TRBJ1-2, with 9 positions matching TRBD1. Germline CDR1 MNHEY, CDR2 SMNVEV (reference sequence). The CDR3 length is 16 residues. Trimming cost V 7 bases and J 8 bases; bases outside gene matches: 17. CDR3 sequence (DNA): TGTGCCAGCACCCGGACAGGGGTTGATTTAGCACGGGGCTACACCTTC. This encodes CASTRTGVDLARGYTF.

Only a few counts were recorded for this clonotype. V and J are TRBV3-1 and TRBJ2-3; 14 nucleotides agree with TRBD2. CDR1 and CDR2 from the germline V gene are LGHDT and YNNKEL (reference sequence). This CDR3 is built from 20 residues. With V trimmed by 0 bases and J by 0 bases, 8 bases remained unmatched. The CDR3 region has the DNA TGTGCCAGCAGCCAAGATCGGCCGGGACTAGCGGGGGCCAGCACAGATACGCAGTATTTT. It is translated as CASSQDRPGLAGASTDTQYF.

This clonotype has just a few counts. The V and J genes are TRBV19 and TRBJ2-7; D call uncertain. CDR3 length equals 14 residues. CDR1 LNHDA and CDR2 SQIVND come from the germline V gene (reference sequence). With 3 bases removed from V and 8 bases from J, the gap between germline ends came to 17 bases. The CDR3 sequence is CASSMPKLSTQQYF. The CDR3 DNA reads TGTGCCAGTAGTATGCCCAAGCTCTCTACGCAGCAGTACTTC. Based on the CDR3 plus reference TRBV19 and TRBJ2-7, the full variable domain is DGGITQSPKYLFRKEGQNVTLSCEQNLNHDAMYWYRQDPGQGLRLIYYSQIVNDFQKGDIAEGYSVSREKKESFPLTVTSAQKNPTAFYLCASSMPKLSTQQYFGPGTRLTVT.

The V and J genes are TRBV12-3 or TRBV12-4 and TRBJ1-1, with a possible D match to TRBD1 (6 bases). Trimming removed 7 bases at V and 2 bases at J, with 17 bases between. The CDR3 runs to 15 residues. The CDR3 region has the DNA TGTGCCAGCACCTGGGGGGGGGCACAAAACACTGAAGCTTTCTTT. It specifies CASTWGGAQNTEAFF.

Many counts were recorded for this clonotype. The genes are TRBV20-1 and TRBJ1-5, with a possible D match to TRBD1 (5 bases). V was trimmed by 0 bases and J by 0 bases, leaving 12 bases between them. The CDR3 loop spans 16 amino acids. Per germline, CDR1 DFQATT and CDR2 SNEGSKA (reference sequence). The CDR3 bases are TGCAGTGCTAGAGACCGGGACGGGTATAGCAATCAGCCCCAGCATTTT. Its protein is CSARDRDGYSNQPQHF.

This clonotype was picked up many times. The V call is TRBV4-2, the J call TRBJ1-4, with 8 bases lining up with TRBD1. With 0 bases clipped from V and 5 bases from J, the junction kept 14 bases outside the gene matches. The CDR3 spans 19 residues. Germline CDR1 LGHNA, CDR2 YNFKEQ. The CDR3 is CASSQDEAGGANSNEKLFF. The CDR3, as DNA: TGTGCCAGCAGCCAAGACGAGGCAGGGGGCGCGAATAGCAATGAAAAACTGTTTTTT.

The CDR3 sequence: CASSEYPGGDYGYTF. The CDR3 DNA reads as TGTGCCAGCAGTGAATACCCAGGGGGCGACTATGGCTACACCTTC. The V gene is TRBV25-1, the J gene TRBJ1-2; 8 nucleotides match TRBD1. The CDR3 totals 15 residues. Germline V CDR1 and CDR2: MGHDK, SYGVNS. The V gene end was trimmed by 0 bases and the J gene end by 3 bases; junction bases not matched to a gene: 3.

The gene calls are TRBV10-3 and TRBJ1-2; no definite D call. The CDR3 consists of 13 residues. Trimming shortened V by 4 bases and J by 7 bases, and 13 bases separated the two germline ends. CDR1 is ENHRY, CDR2 SYGVKD, per germline. The CDR3 DNA reads as TGTGCCATCAGTGGGGCGGCACCTCCTGGCTACACCTTC. Protein product: CAISGAAPPGYTF.

This clonotype was seen at least ten times. The chain employs TRBV6-6 and TRBJ1-1; TRBD1 aligns across 7 bases. The V gene end was trimmed by 5 bases and the J gene end by 0 bases; junction bases not matched to a gene: 6. Per the germline V gene, CDR1 is MNHNY and CDR2 is SVGAGI (reference sequence). The CDR3 covers 15 residues. This chain's CDR3 is CASSGGDSLNTEAFF. CDR3 in DNA: TGTGCCAGCAGTGGGGGGGACAGTTTGAACACTGAAGCTTTCTTT.

The sample holds many counts of this clonotype. The chain links TRBV7-2 to TRBJ1-1; TRBD1 matches at 8 bases. V gave up 1 base and J gave up 4 bases; unmatched junction bases: 8. CDR1 is SGHTA, CDR2 FQGNSA, per germline. The CDR3 totals 16 residues. The CDR3 coding sequence is TGTGCCAGCAGCTTAGAAGGACAGGGCAGGGGCACTGAAGCTTTCTTT. Translation gives CASSLEGQGRGTEAFF.

At least ten counts were recorded for this clonotype. CDR3 amino acids: CASSAMTLGKLFF. CDR3 coding DNA: TGTGCCAGTAGTGCCATGACGCTCGGAAAACTGTTTTTT. J is TRBJ1-4 and V is TRBV19; no reliable D call. V was shortened by 5 bases and J by 10 bases, with 14 bases between the two germline ends. The CDR3 is 13 amino acids. Germline CDR1 and CDR2: LNHDA and SQIVND (reference sequence).

This clonotype was found many times. The V gene is TRBV7-6, the J gene TRBJ2-7; a weak D match, TRBD2 (6 bases). This CDR3 comprises 16 residues. The V gene lost 5 bases and the J gene lost 0 bases, with 17 bases spanning the gap. CDR1 and CDR2 (germline): SGHVS, FNYEAQ. CDR3 residues: CASSGGTARSSYEQYF. In DNA form, the CDR3 reads TGTGCCAGCAGCGGGGGGACCGCCAGGAGCTCCTACGAGCAGTACTTC.